Below are 21 T cell receptor beta chains sequenced from a single sample in a study of cytomegalovirus exposure and HLA in healthy donors. Use of 60 Vbeta and 13 Jbeta primers characterized the PCR. This table comes from immunoSEQ multiplex PCR, and its TCRdb copy is limited to in-frame clones, with some not included. Recorded for this sample: 150,000 to 200,000 clones. The sequencing sample was made of PBMCs. Receptor source: a boy younger than 18 in good health and CMV-seronegative.

This chain joins TRBV5-4 and TRBJ2-5; D might be TRBD1 (5 bases). The V end lost 2 bases, the J end lost 5 bases, and 13 bases lay between the germline ends. The CDR3 loop spans 14 amino acids. From germline, CDR1 is SGHNT and CDR2 YYREEE (reference sequence). The CDR3 region has the DNA TGTGCCAGCAGCTTACCTAGGGGCAGGGAGACCCAGTACTTC. Its protein is CASSLPRGRETQYF.

This sequence joins TRBV2 and TRBJ2-7; 7 nucleotides align to TRBD1. With 6 bases clipped from V and 5 bases from J, the junction kept 7 bases outside the gene matches. The CDR3 is made up of 13 amino acids. Germline V gives CDR1 SNHLY, CDR2 FYNNEI. CDR3 protein: CASSRDSLNEQYF. The CDR3 nucleotides are TGTGCCAGCAGCCGGGACAGTCTCAACGAGCAGTACTTC.

The chain uses TRBV5-6 and TRBJ2-2; 9 positions match TRBD2. This CDR3 region has 15 residues. Trimming at V came to 4 bases and at J to 6 bases, leaving 7 bases not matched to a gene. Germline V gene lookup returns CDR1 SGHDT and CDR2 YYEEEE. The CDR3 DNA reads TGTGCCAGCAGCGGGGGACTAGCCCACCCCGGGGAGCTGTTTTTT. Translated, it gives CASSGGLAHPGELFF.

The V and J genes are TRBV5-6 and TRBJ1-2, with D perhaps matching TRBD1 (6 bases). CDR3 length: 16 amino acids. V lost 4 bases, J lost 2 bases, and 18 bases lay in between. Germline CDR1 SGHDT, CDR2 YYEEEE. CDR3 sequence reads: CASSPNLGQPNYGYTF. The CDR3 DNA reads as TGTGCCAGCAGCCCAAACCTCGGACAGCCGAACTATGGCTACACCTTC.

J is TRBJ1-1 and V is TRBV18; D not certain. V gave up 4 bases and J gave up 7 bases, with 13 bases separating them. The V gene's germline CDR1 is KGHSH and CDR2 LQKENI. The CDR3 spans 13 residues. In DNA form, the CDR3 reads TGTGCCAGCTCACTCAGACGGCAGGTTGAAGCTTTCTTT. Amino acids: CASSLRRQVEAFF.

This chain connects TRBV9 to TRBJ1-2; 7 nucleotides match TRBD1. CDR3 length equals 15 residues. Trimming cost V 3 bases and J 4 bases; bases outside gene matches: 9. Germline CDR1 SGDLS, CDR2 YYNGEE. CDR3 in DNA: TGTGCCAGCAGCGAAAGCTGGGCAGGGGGCTATGGCTACACCTTC. It codes for CASSESWAGGYGYTF.

J is TRBJ2-4 and V is TRBV19; tentatively, D is TRBD1 (6 bases). The V and J ends lost 1 base and 9 bases respectively, with 13 bases between them. Germline V gene lookup returns CDR1 LNHDA and CDR2 SQIVND (reference sequence). This CDR3 has 14 residues. The CDR3 DNA sequence: TGTGCCAGTAGTATAGTCCCAGGGGACCGCATTCAGTACTTC. Amino acid sequence: CASSIVPGDRIQYF.

CDR3 amino acids: CASSLRLAGGSQETQYF. The DNA for the CDR3 is TGTGCCAGCAGCTTGAGACTAGCGGGGGGAAGCCAAGAGACCCAGTACTTC. This chain uses TRBV11-2 with TRBJ2-5, with TRBD2 matching 13 bases. V gave up 3 bases and J gave up 1 base; unmatched junction bases: 5. This CDR3 has 17 residues. The germline CDR1 and CDR2 sequences are SGHAT and FQNNGV.

The chain has TRBV11-2 and TRBJ2-7, with D tentatively TRBD1 (5 bases). V was cut by 3 bases and J by 0 bases, with 12 bases left in between. This CDR3 region has 15 residues. Per germline, CDR1 SGHAT and CDR2 FQNNGV. For the CDR3, the DNA is TGTGCCAGCAGCTTGTACCGACAGAACTCCTACGAGCAGTACTTC. Amino acids: CASSLYRQNSYEQYF.

The chain recombines TRBV6-5 with TRBJ2-1; 10 bases match TRBD2. Germline CDR1 MNHEY, CDR2 SVGAGI. V was pared by 3 bases and J by 10 bases, with 6 bases of the junction left unmatched. This CDR3 comprises 14 residues. The CDR3 region is CASSYSGGPGEQFF. DNA for the CDR3: TGTGCCAGCAGTTATAGCGGGGGGCCGGGGGAGCAGTTCTTC.

J is TRBJ1-4 and V is TRBV27; possibly TRBD1 for D (6 bases). There are 17 residues in the CDR3. In germline, CDR1 is MNHEY, CDR2 SMNVEV (reference sequence). The V end lost 8 bases, the J end lost 4 bases, and 23 bases lay between the germline ends. The CDR3 is CASDRVWAQQGNEKLFF. The DNA for the CDR3 is TGTGCCAGCGATAGGGTTTGGGCCCAACAGGGTAATGAAAAACTGTTTTTT.

V is TRBV7-9 and J is TRBJ2-4; 9 nucleotides line up with TRBD1. This CDR3 is 16 amino acids long. Germline trimming cut 5 bases from V and 1 base from J; bases unmatched to any gene: 6. The germline CDR1 and CDR2 sequences are SEHNR and FQNEAQ (reference sequence). CDR3: CASSDPTGGAKNIQYF. The CDR3, as DNA: TGTGCCAGCAGCGATCCGACAGGGGGGGCCAAAAACATTCAGTACTTC.

As for this clone: Other DNA sequences of this sample code for an identical CDR3. The rearrangement links TRBV7-9 to TRBJ2-1; D perhaps matches TRBD1 (6 bases). The CDR3 spans 17 residues. From germline, CDR1 is SEHNR and CDR2 FQNEAQ (reference sequence). Trimming pared 4 bases from V and 8 bases from J, leaving 24 bases between. The CDR3 protein is CASSSNRDTAVWDEQFF. The DNA for the CDR3 is TGTGCCAGCAGCTCCAATCGGGACACCGCGGTTTGGGATGAGCAGTTCTTC.

The chain has TRBV5-6 and TRBJ1-2; 9 nucleotides agree with TRBD1. In germline, CDR1 is SGHDT, CDR2 YYEEEE. The CDR3 covers 13 residues. V lost 2 bases, J lost 8 bases, and 4 bases stayed unmatched. CDR3 nucleotides: TGTGCCAGCAGCTTCAGGACAGGGGACGGCTACACCTTC. Translating gives CASSFRTGDGYTF.

The genes are TRBV5-1 and TRBJ2-3, with D tentatively TRBD1 (6 bases). The V gene's germline CDR1 is SGHRS and CDR2 YFSETQ. The CDR3 sequence is 13 residues long. V lost 9 bases and J lost 2, with 13 bases in between. The CDR3 sequence is CAIRTDYTDTQYF. The CDR3 DNA follows: TGCGCCATCCGGACAGATTACACAGATACGCAGTATTTT.

CDR3 sequence: CASSQDQAGEAFF. Written as DNA, the CDR3 is TGTGCCAGCAGCCAAGATCAGGCAGGGGAAGCTTTCTTT. J is TRBJ1-1 and V is TRBV14; D is perhaps TRBD1 (5 bases). Trimming removed 0 bases from V and 8 bases from J, with 10 bases in between. Germline loops: CDR1 SGHDN, CDR2 FVKESK. This CDR3 is 13 amino acids long.

V gene TRBV7-9 combines with J gene TRBJ1-5, with 7 bases identical to TRBD1. CDR3 length: 15 residues. Trimming at V came to 1 base and at J to 4 bases, leaving 4 bases not matched to a gene. The germline CDR1 and CDR2 sequences are SEHNR and FQNEAQ (reference sequence). CDR3 nucleotides: TGTGCCAGCAGCTTAGGGGACAGCCCTAATCAGCCCCAGCATTTT. It is translated as CASSLGDSPNQPQHF. Together with reference TRBV7-9 and TRBJ1-5, the CDR3 gives the full variable domain: DTGVSQNPRHKITKRGQNVTFRCDPISEHNRLYWYRQTLGQGPEFLTYFQNEAQLEKSRLLSDRFSAERPKGSFSTLEIQRTEQGDSAMYLCASSLGDSPNQPQHFGDGTRLSIL.

The chain employs TRBV28 and TRBJ1-2, with D possibly being TRBD1 (5 bases). The CDR3 sequence is 12 residues long. The V gene's germline CDR1 is MDHEN and CDR2 SYDVKM. With 2 bases removed from V and 4 bases from J, the gap between germline ends came to 5 bases. CDR3 DNA sequence: TGTGCCAGCAGTTTACAGGGCTATGGCTACACCTTC. Its translation: CASSLQGYGYTF.

V usage is TRBV19 and J usage is TRBJ1-3; D gene ambiguous. The CDR3 is 15 amino acids. V was cut by 3 bases and J by 0 bases, with 9 bases left in between. From germline, CDR1 is LNHDA and CDR2 SQIVND (reference sequence). CDR3: CASSMVASSGNTIYF. CDR3 nucleotide sequence: TGTGCCAGTAGTATGGTCGCCAGCTCTGGAAACACCATATATTTT.

The chain employs TRBV29-1 and TRBJ2-7, with a possible D match to TRBD1 (6 bases). The CDR3 runs 14 residues. The germline V and J ends were trimmed by 6 bases and 5 bases, with 20 bases remaining between them. Germline loops: CDR1 SQVTM, CDR2 ANQGSEA. The CDR3 DNA sequence: TGCAGCGTCCAGGGGCTCCGGCCGTTGGACGAGCAGTACTTC. Translated: CSVQGLRPLDEQYF.

The chain employs TRBV11-2 and TRBJ2-1; TRBD2 agrees at 9 bases. This CDR3 is built from 15 residues. CDR1 SGHAT and CDR2 FQNNGV come from the germline V gene. V lost 5 bases, J lost 4 bases, and 6 bases stayed unmatched. Here the CDR3 reads CASSVLAGPYNEQFF. The CDR3 coding sequence is TGTGCCAGCAGCGTCCTAGCGGGGCCGTACAATGAGCAGTTCTTC.